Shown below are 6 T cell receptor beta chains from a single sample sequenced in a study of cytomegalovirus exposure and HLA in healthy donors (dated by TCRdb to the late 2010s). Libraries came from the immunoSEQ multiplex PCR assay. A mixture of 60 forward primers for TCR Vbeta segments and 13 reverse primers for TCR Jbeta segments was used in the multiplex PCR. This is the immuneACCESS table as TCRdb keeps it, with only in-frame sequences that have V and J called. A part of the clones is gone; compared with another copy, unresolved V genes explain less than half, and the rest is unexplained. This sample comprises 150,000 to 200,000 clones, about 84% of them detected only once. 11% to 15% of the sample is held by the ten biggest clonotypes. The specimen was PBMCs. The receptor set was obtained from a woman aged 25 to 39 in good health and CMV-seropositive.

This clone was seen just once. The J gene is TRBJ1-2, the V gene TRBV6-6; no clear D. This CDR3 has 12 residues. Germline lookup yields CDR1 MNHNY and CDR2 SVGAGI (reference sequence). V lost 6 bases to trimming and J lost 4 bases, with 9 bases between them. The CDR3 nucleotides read TGTGCCAGCAGCCACGGGGTCTATGGCTACACCTTC. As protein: CASSHGVYGYTF.

As DNA, the CDR3 is TGTGCCACCAGCAGGGAAAGGGGTGCTAACTATGGCTACACCTTC. This codes for CATSRERGANYGYTF. The chain couples TRBV15 to TRBJ1-2, with a possible D match to TRBD1 (5 bases). Trimming left V 3 bases short and J 0 bases short, with 11 bases between. In germline, CDR1 is LNHNV, CDR2 YYDKDF (reference sequence). CDR3 length: 15 amino acids. Combining the CDR3 with reference TRBV15 and TRBJ1-2 gives the whole variable domain DAMVIQNPRYQVTQFGKPVTLSCSQTLNHNVMYWYQQKSSQAPKLLFHYYDKDFNNEADTPDNFQSRRPNTSFCFLDIRSPGLGDTAMYLCATSRERGANYGYTFGSGTRLTVV.

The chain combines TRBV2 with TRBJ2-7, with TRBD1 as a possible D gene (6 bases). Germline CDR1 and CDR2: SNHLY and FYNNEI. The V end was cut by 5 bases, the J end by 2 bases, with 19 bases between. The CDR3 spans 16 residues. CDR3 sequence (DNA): TGTGCCAGCAGTCCTACCTCAGAGGGACAAACCTACGAGCAGTACTTC. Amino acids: CASSPTSEGQTYEQYF.

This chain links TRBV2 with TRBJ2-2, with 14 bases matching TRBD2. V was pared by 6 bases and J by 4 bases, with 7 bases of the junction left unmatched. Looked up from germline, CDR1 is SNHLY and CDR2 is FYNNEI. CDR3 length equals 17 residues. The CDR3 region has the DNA TGTGCCAGCAGCCTGACTAGCGGGGGGGGTGGCACCGGGGAGCTGTTTTTT. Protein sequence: CASSLTSGGGGTGELFF.

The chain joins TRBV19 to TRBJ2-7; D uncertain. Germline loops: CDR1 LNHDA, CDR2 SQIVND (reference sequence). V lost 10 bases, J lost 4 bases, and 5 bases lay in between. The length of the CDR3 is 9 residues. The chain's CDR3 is CAIRYEQYF. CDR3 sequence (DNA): TGTGCCATTCGGTACGAGCAGTACTTC.

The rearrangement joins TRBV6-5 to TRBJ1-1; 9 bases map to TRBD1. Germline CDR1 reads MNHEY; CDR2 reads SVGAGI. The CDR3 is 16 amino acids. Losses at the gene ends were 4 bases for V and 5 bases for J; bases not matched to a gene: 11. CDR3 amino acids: CASSSSGGQGGTEAFF. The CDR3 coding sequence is TGTGCCAGCAGTTCCTCAGGGGGACAGGGAGGTACTGAAGCTTTCTTT.